The 27 T cell receptor beta chains presented below share a single source sample, sequenced in a study of human T cells and chemical hapten exposure. TCRdb re-analysed the RACE reads in MiXCR, keeping a single row per CDR3 protein. The table records roughly 180,000 distinct CDR3 sequences, about 15% of them present only once. Stated time point: patch test 1, 2 weeks after DPC sensitization. Treatment denoted: therapeutic diphenylcyclopropenone sensitization with weekly scalp DPC. The sample consisted of whole blood, taken in connection with sensitization to the hapten diphenylcyclopropenone (DPC). These receptors originate from a woman under 40 with alopecia areata. Some clones in this sample may be carry-over from other donors' samples.

This clonotype was counted between two and nine times. V and J are TRBV5-1 and TRBJ2-7; perhaps TRBD1 as D (5 bases). V lost 2 bases and J lost 2, with 11 bases in between. This CDR3 comprises 14 residues. In germline, CDR1 is SGHRS, CDR2 YFSETQ. CDR3 residues: CASSLSTGPYEQYF. The CDR3, as DNA: TGCGCCAGCAGCTTAAGCACAGGCCCCTACGAGCAGTACTTC.

The gene calls are TRBV12-3 or TRBV12-4 and TRBJ2-5, with TRBD2 identical over 13 bases. V was pared by 4 bases and J by 5 bases, with 28 bases of the junction left unmatched. The CDR3 has 23 amino acids. The CDR3 bases are TGTGCCAGCAGTTCAACTCTCGGGACTAGCGGGGCCAACGACCGGCCCATTTCTGAGACCCAGTACTTC. Its translation: CASSSTLGTSGANDRPISETQYF.

This clonotype was found a few times. The chain combines TRBV3-1 with TRBJ2-2; D gene uncertain. The CDR3 loop spans 18 amino acids. The V and J ends lost 4 bases and 4 bases respectively, with 22 bases between them. Germline CDR1 is LGHDT and CDR2 is YNNKEL (reference sequence). CDR3 DNA sequence: TGTGCCAGCAGCCTCCCCCCAGGCCTCAACCGATTCACCGGGGAGCTGTTTTTT. It is translated as CASSLPPGLNRFTGELFF.

V is TRBV12-3 or TRBV12-4 and J is TRBJ2-7; D may be TRBD1 (5 bases). The V end was cut by 5 bases, the J end by 10 bases, with 15 bases between. The CDR3 is 12 residues long. CDR3 loop: CASSTRTTRQYF. The CDR3 DNA is TGTGCCAGCAGTACACGGACAACCCGCCAGTACTTC.

Concerning this clonotype: One end of the junction is discordant with germline, which a read error may explain. The J gene is TRBJ1-6, the V gene TRBV7-9, with D possibly being TRBD1 (5 bases). This CDR3 region has 14 residues. Germline loops: CDR1 SEHNR, CDR2 FQNEAQ (reference sequence). CDR3 nucleotides: TGTGCCAGCAACCGGGACGAATCCACTTCACCCCTCTACTTT. This translates into CASNRDESTSPLYF.

This chain connects TRBV10-3 to TRBJ2-7, with 10 nucleotides matching TRBD2. CDR1 ENHRY and CDR2 SYGVKD come from the germline V gene. The CDR3 contains 14 residues. Losses at the gene ends were 5 bases for V and 4 bases for J; bases not matched to a gene: 5. CDR3 bases: TGTGCCATCAGTCCCGGGACTAGCGTGTACGAGCAGTACTTC. Its protein is CAISPGTSVYEQYF.

This rearrangement joins TRBV20-1 to TRBJ2-1; 12 bases map to TRBD2. Germline-derived CDR1 and CDR2 are DFQATT and SNEGSKA (reference sequence). V trimming: 3 bases; J trimming: 5 bases; junction bases outside the gene matches: 5. The CDR3 covers 15 residues. DNA of the CDR3: TGCAGTGCTAGCCGACTAGCGGGAGTTAACAATGAGCAGTTCTTC. As protein: CSASRLAGVNNEQFF.

The CDR3 sequence is CASSFVGTEAFF. The CDR3 region has the DNA TGTGCCAGCAGTTTCGTGGGGACTGAAGCTTTCTTT. V is TRBV2 and J is TRBJ1-1; no definite D call. Germline CDR1 reads SNHLY; CDR2 reads FYNNEI. This CDR3 spans 12 amino acids. With 5 bases removed from V and 5 bases from J, the gap between germline ends came to 9 bases.

Only a few counts were recorded for this clonotype. This chain connects TRBV28 to TRBJ2-7; D perhaps matches TRBD2 (6 bases). This CDR3 has 13 residues. CDR1 is MDHEN and CDR2 is SYDVKM in the germline V gene. V was shortened by 5 bases and J by 7 bases, with 15 bases between the two germline ends. The CDR3 sequence: CASSGGESGEQYF. The CDR3 nucleotides read TGTGCCAGCAGTGGAGGGGAATCGGGGGAGCAGTACTTC.

This sequence joins TRBV20-1 and TRBJ1-4, with TRBD1 matching over 9 bases. CDR3 length equals 13 residues. The junction had 1 base not matched to a gene; V was cut back by 2 bases and J by 6 bases. The germline V gene encodes CDR1 DFQATT and CDR2 SNEGSKA (reference sequence). DNA for the CDR3: TGCAGTGCTAGATGGACAGGGGATGAAAAACTGTTTTTT. Amino acids: CSARWTGDEKLFF.

The chain uses TRBV6-2 or TRBV6-3 and TRBJ2-1, with 7 bases that match TRBD2. V lost 0 bases to trimming and J lost 4 bases; unmatched junction nucleotides: 9. Germline loops: CDR1 MNHEY, CDR2 SVGEGT. The length of the CDR3 is 17 residues. The CDR3 here is CASSYSFRDYKYNEQFF. The DNA of the CDR3 is TGTGCCAGCAGTTACTCGTTCAGGGACTACAAGTACAATGAGCAGTTCTTC.

The CDR3 DNA follows: TGTGCCAGCAGCTTAGTCGGAAACTCCTACGAGCAGTACTTC. Translated: CASSLVGNSYEQYF. This chain joins TRBV7-9 and TRBJ2-7; no firm D call. From germline, CDR1 is SEHNR and CDR2 FQNEAQ (reference sequence). Trimming shortened V by 1 base and J by 0 bases, and 7 bases separated the two germline ends. CDR3 length equals 14 residues.

The chain recombines TRBV9 with TRBJ2-7; TRBD2 matches at 13 bases. With 3 bases clipped from V and 2 bases from J, the junction kept 5 bases outside the gene matches. Per the germline V gene, CDR1 is SGDLS and CDR2 is YYNGEE. The CDR3 consists of 16 residues. CDR3 residues: CASSATSGRSPYEQYF. CDR3 sequence (DNA): TGTGCCAGCAGCGCGACTAGCGGGAGGTCCCCCTACGAGCAGTACTTC.

The rearrangement joins TRBV7-9 to TRBJ2-1; 8 positions agree with TRBD2. CDR1 and CDR2 (germline): SEHNR, FQNEAQ (reference sequence). Trimming at V came to 5 bases and at J to 0 bases, leaving 15 bases not matched to a gene. CDR3 length: 19 residues. The CDR3 region is CASSPTTGVAGSSYNEQFF. For the CDR3, the DNA is TGTGCCAGCAGCCCCACTACGGGGGTAGCGGGGAGCTCCTACAATGAGCAGTTCTTC.

This clonotype has more than one count but fewer than ten. The chain employs TRBV19 and TRBJ2-7; 7 bases fit TRBD1. The CDR3 extends over 14 amino acids. The junction had 6 bases not matched to a gene; V was cut back by 4 bases and J by 3 bases. Germline V lookup: CDR1 LNHDA, CDR2 SQIVND (reference sequence). The CDR3 sequence: CASSTQGTVYEQYF. The CDR3, as DNA: TGTGCCAGTAGTACCCAAGGGACAGTCTACGAGCAGTACTTC. The full variable domain, completed using reference TRBV19 and TRBJ2-7, is DGGITQSPKYLFRKEGQNVTLSCEQNLNHDAMYWYRQDPGQGLRLIYYSQIVNDFQKGDIAEGYSVSREKKESFPLTVTSAQKNPTAFYLCASSTQGTVYEQYFGPGTRLTVT.

This clonotype occurred a few times. The gene calls are TRBV29-1 and TRBJ2-5; D unclear. The CDR3 is made up of 13 amino acids. Trimming removed 3 bases at V and 2 bases at J, with 10 bases between. CDR1 and CDR2 from the germline V gene are SQVTM and ANQGSEA. The DNA for the CDR3 is TGCAGCGTTGATTCGGACCTACAAGAGACCCAGTACTTC. It translates to CSVDSDLQETQYF.

This clonotype appeared a few times. This chain joins TRBV24-1 and TRBJ1-1; D is ambiguous. The CDR3 has 13 amino acids. Deletions cut 10 bases from V and 0 bases from J, with 11 bases between. Germline CDR1 is KGHDR and CDR2 is SFDVKD. The CDR3 DNA sequence: TGTGCCACAACCCATCGGATGAACACTGAAGCTTTCTTT. Its translation is CATTHRMNTEAFF.

The CDR3: CSVRQIQETQYF. Here the CDR3 DNA reads TGCAGCGTCAGACAGATTCAAGAGACCCAGTACTTC. J is TRBJ2-5 and V is TRBV29-1; the D gene is possibly TRBD1 (5 bases). V dropped 6 bases and J dropped 2 bases, with 10 bases sitting between them. This CDR3 comprises 12 residues. The germline V gene has CDR1 SQVTM and CDR2 ANQGSEA.

This clonotype appeared a few times. The V call is TRBV18, the J call TRBJ2-3; TRBD2 matches at 12 bases. The CDR3 spans 17 residues. The germline gives CDR1 KGHSH, CDR2 LQKENI. V trimming: 0 bases; J trimming: 0 bases; junction bases outside the gene matches: 1. CDR3 DNA: TGTGCCAGCTCACCACCGGGGACTAGCGGGAGCACAGATACGCAGTATTTT. Protein product: CASSPPGTSGSTDTQYF.

The table lists this clonotype with many counts. The CDR3 nucleotides are TGTGCCAGCAGTTTAGGTTACGGAAAGGGGGGGATATATGGCTACACCTTC. Translating it yields CASSLGYGKGGIYGYTF. This chain uses TRBV27 with TRBJ1-2, with D possibly TRBD1 on 6 matching bases. The germline CDR1 and CDR2 sequences are MNHEY and SMNVEV (reference sequence). The CDR3 spans 17 residues. Between the trimmed V and J ends, which lost 2 bases and 5 bases, there was a span of 21 bases.

The rearrangement joins TRBV3-1 to TRBJ1-6; D is ambiguous. The CDR3 sequence is 15 residues long. V was shortened by 3 bases and J by 5 bases, with 11 bases between the two germline ends. CDR1 LGHDT and CDR2 YNNKEL come from the germline V gene (reference sequence). The DNA for the CDR3 is TGTGCCAGCAGCCAGAGAGGACGAGATAATTCACCCCTCCACTTT. This translates into CASSQRGRDNSPLHF.

The gene calls are TRBV5-4 and TRBJ2-1; D possibly uses TRBD1 or TRBD2 (6 bases each). The CDR3 has 17 amino acids. The V end lost 2 bases, the J end lost 6 bases, and 21 bases lay between the germline ends. Germline-derived CDR1 and CDR2 are SGHNT and YYREEE (reference sequence). The DNA for the CDR3 is TGTGCCAGCAGCTTAGACCCCCCCAGGAGGGGGGCCAATGAGCAGTTCTTC. Encoded protein: CASSLDPPRRGANEQFF.

This clonotype was detected only a few times. The V gene is TRBV7-2, the J gene TRBJ1-6; D is perhaps TRBD1 (5 bases). The V and J ends lost 4 bases and 5 bases respectively, with 12 bases between them. The CDR3 totals 15 residues. Germline CDR1 and CDR2: SGHTA and FQGNSA. This CDR3 reads CASSSIRTNNSPLHF. The CDR3 region has the DNA TGTGCCAGCAGCTCAATCAGGACAAATAATTCACCCCTCCACTTT.

V usage is TRBV18 and J usage is TRBJ1-6, with TRBD1 matching over 8 bases. Germline V gene lookup returns CDR1 KGHSH and CDR2 LQKENI. V trimming: 1 base; J trimming: 7 bases; junction bases outside the gene matches: 6. The CDR3 totals 16 residues. In DNA form, the CDR3 reads TGTGCCAGCTCACCACTACCCCGACAGGGGAATTCACCCCTCCACTTT. This gives the protein CASSPLPRQGNSPLHF. Complete variable domain (other parts from reference TRBV18 and TRBJ1-6): NAGVMQNPRHLVRRRGQEARLRCSPMKGHSHVYWYRQLPEEGLKFMVYLQKENIIDESGMPKERFSAEFPKEGPSILRIQQVVRGDSAAYFCASSPLPRQGNSPLHFGNGTRLTVT.

This clonotype was picked up a small number of times. The chain uses TRBV2 and TRBJ1-1; TRBD1 matches 11 bases. V lost 5 bases and J lost 0; bases outside the gene matches: 5. The CDR3 spans 16 residues. Germline V lookup: CDR1 SNHLY, CDR2 FYNNEI. The CDR3 DNA follows: TGTGCCAGCAGTTCCCGGACAGGGGGCTTGAACACTGAAGCTTTCTTT. Its translation: CASSSRTGGLNTEAFF. The full variable domain, its missing parts supplied by reference TRBV2 and TRBJ1-1, is EPEVTQTPSHQVTQMGQEVILRCVPISNHLYFYWYRQILGQKVEFLVSFYNNEISEKSEIFDDQFSVERPDGSNFTLKIRSTKLEDSAMYFCASSSRTGGLNTEAFFGQGTRLTVV.

V gene TRBV7-2 combines with J gene TRBJ1-2; possibly TRBD1 for D (5 bases). Germline V gene data show CDR1 as SGHTA and CDR2 as FQGNSA. Trimming cost V 1 base and J 4 bases, with 16 bases left between them. The CDR3 spans 16 residues. The CDR3 DNA is TGTGCCAGCAGCTTAGATGGGGCGGGAACAGGCTATGGCTACACCTTC. As protein: CASSLDGAGTGYGYTF.

J is TRBJ2-1 and V is TRBV6-2 or TRBV6-3; no reliable D call. CDR1 MNHEY and CDR2 SVGEGT come from the germline V gene. The CDR3 extends over 16 amino acids. V gave up 5 bases and J gave up 10 bases, with 24 bases separating them. CDR3 bases: TGTGCCAGCAGTCCTGGGCCAGCCAGCCTCAAATGGGAGCAGTTCTTC. It encodes CASSPGPASLKWEQFF.